These T cell receptor beta chains were read from a single sample in a study of CD8 T cells in ankylosing spondylitis. TCRdb redid the calling of the 5' RACE reads with MiXCR, one entry per CDR3 protein. The table has more than 250,000 distinct CDR3 sequences, around 10% seen once. Sequences were obtained from blood, either unsorted or a sorted T cell fraction (not recorded which). The receptors here all came from a female donor with ankylosing spondylitis or in good health (not recorded which). The CDR3 runs from the conserved cysteine through the conserved F or W. The D gene is left open where the match is weak. Clone size is given for some rows only: seen once, a few or many times, or a class if the clone is expanded.

length | D | J | size | V | DNA | CDR3
15 | NA | TRBJ1-5 | many | TRBV12-3/TRBV12-4 | TGTGCCAGCAGTTTAGTAGGGGGTGGCAATCAGCCCCAGCATTTT | CASSLVGGGNQPQHF
15 | TRBD2 | TRBJ2-1 | many | TRBV5-1 | TGCGCCAGCAGCTCAGGGGCTAGCGGGGCAAATGAGCAGTTCTTC | CASSSGASGANEQFF
16 | TRBD1 | TRBJ1-1 | many | TRBV5-1 | TGCGCCAGCAGCTTGGTTGGGACAGCCATGAACACTGAAGCTTTCTTT | CASSLVGTAMNTEAFF
15 | TRBD1 | TRBJ2-7 | NA | TRBV18 | TGTGCCAGCTCACCTCCGACAGGGGGTTTCCACGAGCAGTACTTC | CASSPPTGGFHEQYF
14 | NA | TRBJ1-6 | few | TRBV28 | TGTGCCAGCAGGACCGGGACAATGAATTCACCCCTCCACTTT | CASRTGTMNSPLHF
14 | NA | TRBJ2-5 | NA | TRBV7-9 | TGTGCCAGCAGCTTAGATGGGCTAGCTCAGACCCAGTACTTC | CASSLDGLAQTQYF
13 | NA | TRBJ2-7 | many | TRBV11-2 | TGTGCCAGCAGCCTACCAGGGGTGTGGGAGCAGTACTTC | CASSLPGVWEQYF
15 | TRBD2 | TRBJ2-7 | NA | TRBV28 | TGTGCCAGCAGAACTCCCCTAAGGACTAGAAGCGAGCAGTACTTC | CASRTPLRTRSEQYF
15 | NA | TRBJ2-5 | many | TRBV5-1 | TGCGCCAGCAGCCCCCGGGCCAACACCAATGAGGCCCAGTACTTC | CASSPRANTNEAQYF
12 | NA | TRBJ2-7 | many | TRBV20-1 | TGCAGTGTAGGACGGCCAAGCTACGAGCAGTACTTC | CSVGRPSYEQYF
16 | NA | TRBJ2-2 | many | TRBV27 | TGTGCCAGCAGGCCCCGAGGTACGTCGAACACCGGGGAGCTGTTTTTT | CASRPRGTSNTGELFF
15 | TRBD1 | TRBJ2-5 | NA | TRBV5-5 | TGTGCCAGCAGCCTCGGACAGGGGGGGCAAGAGACCCAGTACTTC | CASSLGQGGQETQYF
15 | TRBD2 | TRBJ2-7 | many | TRBV5-1 | TGCGCCAGCAGCTTGGAATGGACTAGCGGCTACGAGCAGTACTTC | CASSLEWTSGYEQYF
14 | NA | TRBJ1-1 | many | TRBV20-1 | TGCAGTGCTAGGCCGGGGGTGGTGAACACTGAAGCTTTCTTT | CSARPGVVNTEAFF
14 | NA | TRBJ2-7 | many | TRBV27 | TGTGCCAGCAGAATCACAGGGAAAGGCTACGAGCAGTACTTC | CASRITGKGYEQYF
16 | TRBD1 | TRBJ1-6 | NA | TRBV12-3/TRBV12-4 | TGTGCCAGCAGTTTAGTACAGGGGCGGCGGAATTCACCCCTCCACTTT | CASSLVQGRRNSPLHF